This T cell receptor (beta chain) was profiled in a study of blood T cell repertoires in COVID-19. Study information: Sites in the United States, Italy and Spain provided acute and convalescent COVID-19 samples. T cells, B-cell-depleted T cells, or PBMCs supplied cDNA or gDNA.

Original data processing: From reference gene primer amplification, estimates of nucleated cell counts were derived. The protocol was immunoSEQ multiplex PCR, while the TCRdb copy is restricted to in-frame clones and leaves out a portion. D and trimming were read from the DNA, whereas the V and J calls and clone size are those reported in that table. The repertoire consists of 150,000 to 200,000 clones, with more than 75% occurring once and the leading ten covering less than 5.5%. The trim removed 2 bases at V and 6 bases at J, leaving 8 bases unmatched. The CDR3 consists of 14 residues. The germline CDR1 and CDR2 sequences are SGDLS and YYNGEE.

This clonotype originated in a human donor in a cohort sampled during active COVID-19. This chain uses TRBV9 with TRBJ2-7, with 7 bases identical to TRBD1. Sample: peripheral blood. CDR3 DNA sequence: TGTGCCAGCAGCGTGACACAGGGGAACCGCGAGCAGTACTTC. Translated: CASSVTQGNREQYF.